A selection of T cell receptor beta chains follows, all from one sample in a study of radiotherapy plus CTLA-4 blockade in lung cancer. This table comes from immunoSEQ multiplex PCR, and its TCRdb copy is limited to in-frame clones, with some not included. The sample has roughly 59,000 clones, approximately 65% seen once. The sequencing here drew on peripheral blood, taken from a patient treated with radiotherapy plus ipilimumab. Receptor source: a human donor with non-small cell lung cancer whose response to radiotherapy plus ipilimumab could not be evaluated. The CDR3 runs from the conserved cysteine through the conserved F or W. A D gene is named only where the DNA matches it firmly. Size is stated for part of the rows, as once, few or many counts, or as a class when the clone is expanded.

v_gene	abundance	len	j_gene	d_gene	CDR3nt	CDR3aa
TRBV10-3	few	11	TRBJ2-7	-	TGTGCCATCGGCATCTCCCACGAGCAGTACTTC	CAIGISHEQYF
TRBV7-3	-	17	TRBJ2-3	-	TGTGCCAGCAGCTTAACGTTAACAGGGCAGGGTACAGATACGCAGTATTTT	CASSLTLTGQGTDTQYF
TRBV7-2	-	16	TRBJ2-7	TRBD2	TGTGCCAGCAGCCCCCGTGGAGCGGGGGGGATCTACGAGCAGTACTTC	CASSPRGAGGIYEQYF
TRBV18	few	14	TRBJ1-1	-	TGTGCCAGCTCACCCCAGGGGATTGACACTGAAGCTTTCTTT	CASSPQGIDTEAFF
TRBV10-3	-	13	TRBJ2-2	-	TGTGCCGCGCAGGGTTCGGGCACCGGGGAGCTGTTTTTT	CAAQGSGTGELFF
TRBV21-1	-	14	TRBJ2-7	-	TGTGCCAGCAGGACAGGGGTCTTATCCTACGAGCAGTACTTC	CASRTGVLSYEQYF
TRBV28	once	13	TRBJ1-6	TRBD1	TGTGCCAGCAGTTTAGACAGGGTTTCACCCCTCCACTTT	CASSLDRVSPLHF
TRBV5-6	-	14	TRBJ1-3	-	TGTGCCAGCAGCTCCAGGACAATCCGGAACACCATATATTTT	CASSSRTIRNTIYF
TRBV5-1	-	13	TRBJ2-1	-	TGCGCCAGCAGCCAGCGGGTCGCGAATGAGCAGTTCTTC	CASSQRVANEQFF
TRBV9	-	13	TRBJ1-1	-	TGTGCCAGCAGCGTAGCAGAGAACACTGAAGCTTTCTTT	CASSVAENTEAFF
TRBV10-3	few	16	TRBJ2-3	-	TGTGCCATCAGTGCTGGCAGGGTCGTCGGCACAGATACGCAGTATTTT	CAISAGRVVGTDTQYF
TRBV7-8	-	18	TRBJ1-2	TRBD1	TGTGCCAGCAGCTTAGGAACCGGGTCGGGACAGGTGGACTATGGCTACACCTTC	CASSLGTGSGQVDYGYTF
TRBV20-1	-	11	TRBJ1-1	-	TGCAGTGAGCAGGGATTAACTGAAGCTTTCTTT	CSEQGLTEAFF
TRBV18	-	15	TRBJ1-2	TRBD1	TGTGCCAGCTCACCACTCCCGACAGGGCTAAATGGCTACACCTTC	CASSPLPTGLNGYTF
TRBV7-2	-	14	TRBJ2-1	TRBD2	TGTGCCAGCAGAAGACTAGCGGGAGCGGATGAGCAGTTCTTC	CASRRLAGADEQFF
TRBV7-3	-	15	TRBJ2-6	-	TGTGCCAGCAGCCTGACAGTCTCTGGGGCCAACGTCCTGACTTTC	CASSLTVSGANVLTF
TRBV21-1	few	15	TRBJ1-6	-	TGTGCCAGCAGCATAAAGGGACAGGGAAATTCACCCCTCCACTTT	CASSIKGQGNSPLHF
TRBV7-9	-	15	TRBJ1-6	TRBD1	TGTGCCAGCAGCCCATGGACAGGGGTGGGTTCACCCCTCCACTTT	CASSPWTGVGSPLHF
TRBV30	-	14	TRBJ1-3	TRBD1	TGTGCCTGGAGTGGACAGGGCTCGGCGGACACCATATATTTT	CAWSGQGSADTIYF
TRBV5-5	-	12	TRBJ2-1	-	TGTGCCAGCAGCTTTAGAGGCGATGAGCAGTTCTTC	CASSFRGDEQFF
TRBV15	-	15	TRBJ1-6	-	TGTGCCACCAGCAGTCGTTCCTCCTATAATTCACCCCTCCACTTT	CATSSRSSYNSPLHF
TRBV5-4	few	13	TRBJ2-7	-	TGTGCCAGCAGCTTGGGTAACTCCTACGAGCAGTACTTC	CASSLGNSYEQYF
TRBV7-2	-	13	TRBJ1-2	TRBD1	TGTGCCAGCAGCTCGGGACAGAACTATGGCTACACCTTC	CASSSGQNYGYTF
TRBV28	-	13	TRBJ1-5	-	TGTGCCAGCAGACGTCCAGGAATCCAGCCCCAGCATTTT	CASRRPGIQPQHF
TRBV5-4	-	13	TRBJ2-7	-	TGTGCCAGCAGCTTGGCTGGGCCCTACGAGCAGTACTTC	CASSLAGPYEQYF
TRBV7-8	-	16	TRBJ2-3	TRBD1	TGTGCCAGCAGCTTAGTTGGCAGGGGGATCACAGATACGCAGTATTTT	CASSLVGRGITDTQYF
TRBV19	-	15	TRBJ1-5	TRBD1	TGTGCCAGTAGCAGCGACAGGGGGAAGGATCAGCCCCAGCATTTT	CASSSDRGKDQPQHF
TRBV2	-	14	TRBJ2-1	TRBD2	TGTGCCACAGAGACTAGCGAGGAGGACAATGAGCAGTTCTTC	CATETSEEDNEQFF
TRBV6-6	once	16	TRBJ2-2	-	TGTGCCAGCAGCAGTAAACAGGTTCGGAACACCGGGGAGCTGTTTTTT	CASSSKQVRNTGELFF
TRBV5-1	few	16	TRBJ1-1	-	TGCGCCAGCAGCTTGAGCATGGGAGGGATGAACACTGAAGCTTTCTTT	CASSLSMGGMNTEAFF
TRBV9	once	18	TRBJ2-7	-	TGTGCCAGCAGCCGCCGTCCATCCCCACAGGAATACTCCTACGAGCAGTACTTC	CASSRRPSPQEYSYEQYF
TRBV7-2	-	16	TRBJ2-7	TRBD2	TGTGCCAGCAGCCCAGTCGGGGGGGCTAGCTCCTACGAGCAGTACTTC	CASSPVGGASSYEQYF
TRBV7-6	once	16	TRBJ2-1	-	TGTGCCAGCAGCCGGCCAGGGGGGAGCTCCTACAATGAGCAGTTCTTC	CASSRPGGSSYNEQFF
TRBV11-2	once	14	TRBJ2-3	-	TGTGCCAGCAGCTTAGTCAGGAACACAGATACGCAGTATTTT	CASSLVRNTDTQYF
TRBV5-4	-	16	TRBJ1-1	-	TGTGCCAGCAGCTTGGACTGGGGGGTCGCGAACACTGAAGCTTTCTTT	CASSLDWGVANTEAFF
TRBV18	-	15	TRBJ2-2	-	TGTGCCAGCTCACCAGCTGGAGGGAACACCGGGGAGCTGTTTTTT	CASSPAGGNTGELFF
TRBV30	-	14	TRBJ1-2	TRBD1	TGTGCCTGGGAACCGGGACAGGGGGTGCCTGGCTACACCTTC	CAWEPGQGVPGYTF
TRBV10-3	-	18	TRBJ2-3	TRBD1	TGTGCCATCAGTGAGTCAAGAAGGGGGCATATTAGCACAGATACGCAGTATTTT	CAISESRRGHISTDTQYF
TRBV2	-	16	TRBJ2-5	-	TGTGCCAGCAGTAAGGGAGGCTTAGCGGCAAAAGAGACCCAGTACTTC	CASSKGGLAAKETQYF
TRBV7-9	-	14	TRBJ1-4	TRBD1	TGTGCCAGCAGCCTCGGGACAGGGGATGAAAAACTGTTTTTT	CASSLGTGDEKLFF
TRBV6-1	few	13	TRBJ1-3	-	TGTGCCAGCAGCCTGACAGGTGGAAACACCATATATTTT	CASSLTGGNTIYF
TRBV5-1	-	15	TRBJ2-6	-	TGCGCCAGCAGCTTACAGGGATCCGGGGCCAACGTCCTGACTTTC	CASSLQGSGANVLTF
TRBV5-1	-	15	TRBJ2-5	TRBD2	TGCGCCAGCAGCTTGGATGGACTAGTGCAAGAGACCCAGTACTTC	CASSLDGLVQETQYF
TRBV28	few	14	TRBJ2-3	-	TGTGCCAGCAGTTTAGGCGGCGCGAGGGATACGCAGTATTTT	CASSLGGARDTQYF
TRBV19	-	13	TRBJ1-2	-	TGTGCCAGTAGTGCGGACAGCAACTATGGCTACACCTTC	CASSADSNYGYTF
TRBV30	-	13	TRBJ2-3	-	TGTGCCTGCGGCGGGGTCAGGGGGGTGGGGCAGTATTTT	CACGGVRGVGQYF
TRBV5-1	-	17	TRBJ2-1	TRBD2	TGCGCCAGCAGCCCCCGGACTAGCGGGGGGGTGAACAATGAGCAGTTCTTC	CASSPRTSGGVNNEQFF
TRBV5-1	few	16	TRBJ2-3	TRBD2	TGCGCCAGCAGCTTGGTCCCCCTAGCGGGACAAGATACGCAGTATTTT	CASSLVPLAGQDTQYF
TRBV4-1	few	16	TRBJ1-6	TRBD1	TGCGCCAGCAGCCAAGCCGGGACAGGGTATAATTCACCCCTCCACTTT	CASSQAGTGYNSPLHF
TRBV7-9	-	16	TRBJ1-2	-	TGTGCCAGCAGCTTAGAACAGGGACTATCTAACTATGGCTACACCTTC	CASSLEQGLSNYGYTF